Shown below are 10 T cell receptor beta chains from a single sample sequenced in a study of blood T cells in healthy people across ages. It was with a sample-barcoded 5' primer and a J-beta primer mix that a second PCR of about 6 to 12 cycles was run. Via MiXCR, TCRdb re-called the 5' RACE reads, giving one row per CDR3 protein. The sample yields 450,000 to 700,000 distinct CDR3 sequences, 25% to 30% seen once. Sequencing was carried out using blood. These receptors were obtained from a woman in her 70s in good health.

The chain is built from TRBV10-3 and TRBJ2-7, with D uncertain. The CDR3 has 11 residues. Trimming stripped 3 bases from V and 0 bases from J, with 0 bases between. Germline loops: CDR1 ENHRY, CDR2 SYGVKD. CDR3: CAISDSYEQYF. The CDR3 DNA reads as TGTGCCATCAGTGACTCCTACGAGCAGTACTTC.

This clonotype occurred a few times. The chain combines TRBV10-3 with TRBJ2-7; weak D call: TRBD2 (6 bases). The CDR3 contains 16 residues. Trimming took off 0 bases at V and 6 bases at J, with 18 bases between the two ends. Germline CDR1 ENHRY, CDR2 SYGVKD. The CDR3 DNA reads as TGTGCCATCAGTGAGTCGATCGGTGGGGGGTCGAGCGAGCAGTACTTC. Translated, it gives CAISESIGGGSSEQYF.

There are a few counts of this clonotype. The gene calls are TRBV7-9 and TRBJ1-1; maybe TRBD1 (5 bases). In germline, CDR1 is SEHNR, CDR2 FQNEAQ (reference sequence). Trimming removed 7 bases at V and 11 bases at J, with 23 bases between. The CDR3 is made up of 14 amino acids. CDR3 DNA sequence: TGTGCCAGCACCCCTGAGGGAAGGGGTCGACGGGCTTTCTTT. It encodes CASTPEGRGRRAFF.

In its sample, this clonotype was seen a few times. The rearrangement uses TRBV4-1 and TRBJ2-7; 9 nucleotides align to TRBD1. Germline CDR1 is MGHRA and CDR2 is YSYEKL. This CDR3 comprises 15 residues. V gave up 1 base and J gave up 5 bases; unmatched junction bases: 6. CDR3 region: CASSQGWDRVHEQYF. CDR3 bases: TGCGCCAGCAGCCAAGGATGGGACAGGGTCCACGAGCAGTACTTC.

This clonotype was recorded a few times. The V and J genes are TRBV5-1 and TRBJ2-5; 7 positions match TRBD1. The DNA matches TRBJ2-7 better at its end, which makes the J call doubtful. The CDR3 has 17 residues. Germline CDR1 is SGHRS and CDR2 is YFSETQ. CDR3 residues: CASSLLSRDRVPYEQYF. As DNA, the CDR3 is TGCGCCAGCAGCTTGCTCAGCCGAGACAGGGTTCCCTACGAGCAGTACTTC.

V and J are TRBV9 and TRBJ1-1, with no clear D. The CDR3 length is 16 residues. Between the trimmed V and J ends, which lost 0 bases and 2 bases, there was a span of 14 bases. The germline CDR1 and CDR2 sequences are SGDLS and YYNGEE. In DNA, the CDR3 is TGTGCCAGCAGCGTAGGGTCCCCAAGAACTAACACTGAAGCTTTCTTT. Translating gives CASSVGSPRTNTEAFF.

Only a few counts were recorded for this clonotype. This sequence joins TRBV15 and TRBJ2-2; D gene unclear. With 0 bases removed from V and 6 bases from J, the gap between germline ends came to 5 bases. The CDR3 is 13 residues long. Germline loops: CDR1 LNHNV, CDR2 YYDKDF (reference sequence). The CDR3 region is CATSRDRSGELFF. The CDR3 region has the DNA TGTGCCACCAGCAGAGACCGATCCGGGGAGCTGTTTTTT.

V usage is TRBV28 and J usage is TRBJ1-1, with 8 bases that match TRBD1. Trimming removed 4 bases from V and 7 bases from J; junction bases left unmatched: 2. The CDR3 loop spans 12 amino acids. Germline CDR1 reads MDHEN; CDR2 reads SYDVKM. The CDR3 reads CASSSQGVEAFF. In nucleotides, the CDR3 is TGTGCCAGCAGTTCACAGGGGGTTGAAGCTTTCTTT.

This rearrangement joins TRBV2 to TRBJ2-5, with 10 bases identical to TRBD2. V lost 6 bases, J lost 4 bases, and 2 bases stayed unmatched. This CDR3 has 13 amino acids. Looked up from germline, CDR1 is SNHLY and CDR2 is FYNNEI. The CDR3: CASRASGGETQYF. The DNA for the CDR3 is TGTGCCAGCAGGGCTAGCGGGGGAGAGACCCAGTACTTC.

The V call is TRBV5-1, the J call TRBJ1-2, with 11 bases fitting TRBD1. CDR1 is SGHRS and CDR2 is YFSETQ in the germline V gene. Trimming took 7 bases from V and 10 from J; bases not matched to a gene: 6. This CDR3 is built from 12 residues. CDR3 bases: TGCGCCAGCGGGACAGGGGGAGGCCCCTACACCTTC. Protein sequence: CASGTGGGPYTF. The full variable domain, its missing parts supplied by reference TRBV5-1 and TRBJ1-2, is KAGVTQTPRYLIKTRGQQVTLSCSPISGHRSVSWYQQTPGQGLQFLFEYFSETQRNKGNFPGRFSGRQFSNSRSEMNVSTLELGDSALYLCASGTGGGPYTFGSGTRLTVV.